Listed below are T cell receptor beta chains from one sample, sequenced in a study of a mutant IDH1 vaccine in newly diagnosed glioma. These receptors have no known antigen. This table comes from immunoSEQ multiplex PCR, and its TCRdb copy is limited to in-frame clones, with some not included. The sample gives about 60,000 clones, about 90% of which show up once; about 1.4% is in the top ten. Material: PBMCs, obtained from a glioma patient whose treatment included an IDH1 peptide vaccine. The receptors originated from a man between 35 and 55 years old with glioma. Each CDR3 is given with its conserved first and last residue. Fields, in order: V gene, clone size, CDR3 length, D gene, J gene, CDR3 DNA, CDR3 protein. The D gene is left open where the match is weak. Clone sizes are given selectively: once, few, many, or a class where the clone is expanded.

>TRBV7-9|NA|19|TRBD2|TRBJ2-7
TGTGCCAGCAGCTTAGTACGGGGCCCAGAGAGCGGGAGGGCCGGCGAGCAGTACTTC
CASSLVRGPESGRAGEQYF
>TRBV6-1|once|17|NA|TRBJ1-1
TGTGCCAGCAGTGGGGCGGGGCCAGCATCGGGAACGGCTGAAGCTTTCTTT
CASSGAGPASGTAEAFF
>TRBV7-9|NA|15|NA|TRBJ2-3
TGTGCCAGCAGCGCGAGCTGGTTCGACACAGATACGCAGTATTTT
CASSASWFDTDTQYF
>TRBV6-5|NA|14|NA|TRBJ1-5
TGTGCCAGCAGTTACTCCCGGGGTCATCAGCCCCAGCATTTT
CASSYSRGHQPQHF
>TRBV19|once|19|TRBD2|TRBJ2-7
TGTGCCAGTAGCCATGGACTAGCGGGAGGAGGCAGGAACCTCTACGAGCAGTACTTC
CASSHGLAGGGRNLYEQYF
>TRBV11-2|NA|14|NA|TRBJ2-7
TGTGCCAGCAGCTTAGGCCGGCAGGGCTACGAGCAGTACTTC
CASSLGRQGYEQYF
>TRBV19|NA|15|TRBD1|TRBJ2-7
TGTGCCAGTAGAGAGTGGGGGACAGGGGGCACCGAGCAGTACTTC
CASREWGTGGTEQYF
>TRBV5-1|few|14|NA|TRBJ1-3
TGCGCCAGCGGGCCAGGGATCTCTGGAAACACCATATATTTT
CASGPGISGNTIYF
>TRBV6-5|once|14|NA|TRBJ2-7
TGTGCCAGCAACCCCCGGGACACTTCCTACGAGCAGTACTTC
CASNPRDTSYEQYF
>TRBV7-3|NA|17|TRBD1|TRBJ1-1
TGTGCCAGCAGCCGTCCGGGACAGGGGGCGCGAAGCACTGAAGCTTTCTTT
CASSRPGQGARSTEAFF
>TRBV29-1|NA|13|NA|TRBJ2-5
TGCAGCGTTGTCGGCAGGTACCAAGAGACCCAGTACTTC
CSVVGRYQETQYF
>TRBV9|NA|17|NA|TRBJ2-2
TGTGCCAGCAGCGGTTTTATGGGGGGTAAAAACACCGGGGAGCTGTTTTTT
CASSGFMGGKNTGELFF
>TRBV2|NA|15|NA|TRBJ2-4
TGTGCCAGCAGAGACAGGTCTCTCGCCAAAAACATTCAGTACTTC
CASRDRSLAKNIQYF
>TRBV15|NA|15|TRBD1|TRBJ2-1
TGTGCCACCAGCAGAGTAGGCAGGGGGCTCAATGAGCAGTTCTTC
CATSRVGRGLNEQFF
>TRBV6-5|NA|12|NA|TRBJ1-1
TGTGCGGCCGGGGGGGGGAACACTGAAGCTTTCTTT
CAAGGGNTEAFF
>TRBV15|NA|16|TRBD2|TRBJ2-1
TGTGCCACCAGCAGGTACACGGGGGGAGGGCTTAATGAGCAGTTCTTC
CATSRYTGGGLNEQFF
>TRBV6-5|NA|15|NA|TRBJ1-5
TGTGCCAGCAGTCGGACAGTTAGCGATAATCAGCCCCAGCATTTT
CASSRTVSDNQPQHF
>TRBV6-5|NA|12|NA|TRBJ2-7
TGTGCCAGCAGTTACTCGAGGTACGAGCAGTACTTC
CASSYSRYEQYF
>TRBV19|NA|16|TRBD2|TRBJ2-7
TGTGCCAGTAGTCCCATTGTGGCTAGCGGGAGGTCCGAGCAGTACTTC
CASSPIVASGRSEQYF
>TRBV9|NA|16|TRBD1|TRBJ1-2
TGTGCCAGCAGCCATACGGACAGGGCGGGGGACTATGGCTACACCTTC
CASSHTDRAGDYGYTF
>TRBV29-1|NA|14|NA|TRBJ1-2
TGCAGCGTTGTTTTTGGGGGGAGCTATTATGGCTACACCTTC
CSVVFGGSYYGYTF
>TRBV6-1|NA|12|TRBD1|TRBJ2-7
TGTGCCAGTAACAGGGGGCTCGACGAGCAGTACTTC
CASNRGLDEQYF
>TRBV7-2|NA|14|NA|TRBJ2-3
TGTGCCAGCGGATTTCGGGGCCCCCTAGATACGCAGTATTTT
CASGFRGPLDTQYF
>TRBV4-2|few|16|NA|TRBJ1-5
TGTGCCAGCAGCCAAGTGTCGGGAGGGAGCAATCAGCCCCAGCATTTT
CASSQVSGGSNQPQHF
>TRBV6-5|NA|15|NA|TRBJ2-4
TGTGCCAGCAGTTCCACGACAGTAGCCAAAAACATTCAGTACTTC
CASSSTTVAKNIQYF
>TRBV5-1|NA|16|TRBD2|TRBJ2-2
TGCGCCAGCAGCTCCCTAGCGGGACCGAACACCGGGGAGCTGTTTTTT
CASSSLAGPNTGELFF
>TRBV5-4|NA|11|NA|TRBJ2-7
TGTGCCAGCAGCTCCGCCAACGAGCAGTACTTC
CASSSANEQYF
>TRBV5-1|NA|15|NA|TRBJ1-2
TGCGCCAGCAGCTTTAGGTCGGACTCTAACTATGGCTACACCTTC
CASSFRSDSNYGYTF
>TRBV18|NA|14|NA|TRBJ2-7
TGTGCCAGCTCACCCGGACCGGGGATCTACGAGCAGTACTTC
CASSPGPGIYEQYF
>TRBV7-3|NA|13|NA|TRBJ2-5
TGTGCCAGCAGCTTAAGTTTCCAAGAGACCCAGTACTTC
CASSLSFQETQYF
>TRBV6-5|NA|14|NA|TRBJ2-2
TGTGCCAGCACTACTGGTAGGGACACCGGGGAGCTGTTTTTT
CASTTGRDTGELFF
>TRBV4-1|NA|16|TRBD2|TRBJ2-3
TGCGCCAGCAGCCAAGCGCCAGCGGGGCGAGGAGATACGCAGTATTTT
CASSQAPAGRGDTQYF
>TRBV7-9|NA|15|NA|TRBJ2-7
TGTGCCAGCAGCCTCCGGACTGGTAGCCTTCTCGAGCAGTACTTC
CASSLRTGSLLEQYF
>TRBV19|NA|13|NA|TRBJ2-1
TGTGCCAGTAGTATAGGGGTGGGCAATGAGCAGTTCTTC
CASSIGVGNEQFF
>TRBV5-6|NA|14|NA|TRBJ2-7
TGTGCCAGTACCGGGGAGGCAGGTCCCTACGAGCAGTACTTC
CASTGEAGPYEQYF
>TRBV11-2|NA|15|NA|TRBJ2-7
TGTGCCAGCAGGCCTATATCAGGGGCTCCCTACGAGCAGTACTTC
CASRPISGAPYEQYF
>TRBV7-2|NA|12|NA|TRBJ1-2
TGTGCCAGCAGCTTAGTATCGGATGGCTACACCTTC
CASSLVSDGYTF
>TRBV6-4|NA|17|TRBD2|TRBJ2-5
TGTGCCAGCAGTGACTCTTTTGGACTAGCGGTTCAAGAGACCCAGTACTTC
CASSDSFGLAVQETQYF
>TRBV2|few|15|NA|TRBJ2-5
TGTGCCAGGACACGGACAGCCAACCACCAAGAGACCCAGTACTTC
CARTRTANHQETQYF
>TRBV7-9|NA|16|TRBD2|TRBJ2-7
TGTGCCAGCAGCTTAGCGGAGCGGGAGGACTCCTACGAGCAGTACTTC
CASSLAEREDSYEQYF
>TRBV19|NA|15|TRBD2|TRBJ2-3
TGTGCCAGTAAGGGACTAGCAGGGAACACAGATACGCAGTATTTT
CASKGLAGNTDTQYF
>TRBV19|NA|13|TRBD1|TRBJ1-2
TGTGCCAGTACCGTGGACAGGGCCTATGGCTACACCTTC
CASTVDRAYGYTF
>TRBV25-1|NA|13|TRBD2|TRBJ2-1
TGTGCCAGCACCAAGGTCGACGGGAGGAAGCAGTTCTTC
CASTKVDGRKQFF
>TRBV6-5|once|11|NA|TRBJ2-2
TGTGCCAGCAGTAGATACGGGGAGCTGTTTTTT
CASSRYGELFF
>TRBV18|NA|19|TRBD1|TRBJ1-1
TGTGCCAGCTCACCACCGAACAGGGGGCGCAGGGTGTTTAACACTGAAGCTTTCTTT
CASSPPNRGRRVFNTEAFF
>TRBV7-2|NA|12|NA|TRBJ1-2
TGTGCCAGCAGCTTTTCGGACTATGGCTACACCTTC
CASSFSDYGYTF
>TRBV5-1|NA|15|TRBD2|TRBJ2-2
TGCGCCAGCACAAAAGACGGGGGGAACGGAGGGGAGCTGTTTTTT
CASTKDGGNGGELFF
>TRBV6-5|NA|14|TRBD1|TRBJ2-3
TGTGCCAGCAGCCCGACAGGGGGAAGAGATACGCAGTATTTT
CASSPTGGRDTQYF
>TRBV5-5|once|14|NA|TRBJ2-7
TGTGCCAGCAGCTTGCAGCGGAGTTCCTACGAGCAGTACTTC
CASSLQRSSYEQYF
>TRBV5-1|NA|13|TRBD1|TRBJ2-7
TGCGCCAGCAGCCAGGACAGGGAAGGGGAGCAGTACTTC
CASSQDREGEQYF
>TRBV5-1|NA|13|NA|TRBJ2-7
TGCGCCAGCGCTGGGACCTCGGCGGGGGAGCAGTACTTC
CASAGTSAGEQYF
>TRBV19|NA|14|NA|TRBJ1-2
TGTGCCAGTAGCCCCGGGGGGGGTACCTATGGCTACACCTTC
CASSPGGGTYGYTF
>TRBV9|NA|14|TRBD1|TRBJ2-7
TGTGCCAGCAGTCCCCGACAGGGGATGCTGGAGCAGTACTTC
CASSPRQGMLEQYF
>TRBV6-6|NA|15|NA|TRBJ2-3
TGTGCCAGCAGTTACGGGGGGAGAGGCACAGATACGCAGTATTTT
CASSYGGRGTDTQYF
>TRBV19|few|13|NA|TRBJ2-7
TGTGCCAGTAGTAAAAAAGCCTCCTACGAGCAGTACTTC
CASSKKASYEQYF
>TRBV28|NA|15|TRBD1|TRBJ1-5
TGTGCCAGCAGTTCCCAGGGGGTAAGCAATCAGCCCCAGCATTTT
CASSSQGVSNQPQHF
>TRBV4-1|NA|16|NA|TRBJ2-5
TGCGCCAGCAGCCAAGACCGGCCTCCTCCCAGAGAGACCCAGTACTTC
CASSQDRPPPRETQYF
>TRBV13|NA|14|TRBD1|TRBJ1-2
TGTGCCAGCAGCTTGGGACAGGGGACCGTAAGCTACACCTTC
CASSLGQGTVSYTF
>TRBV7-7|NA|13|NA|TRBJ2-1
TGTGCTAGCAGTAGCGATTCCTACAATGAGCAGTTCTTC
CASSSDSYNEQFF
>TRBV19|NA|13|TRBD1|TRBJ2-2
TGTGCCAGTTCAGGGGGTAACACCGGGGAGCTGTTTTTT
CASSGGNTGELFF